This note documents a single TCR beta chain sequence. The antigen is undetermined. Profiled with immunoSEQ multiplex PCR; TCRdb holds only in-frame clones, not every one. The sample includes some 50,000 clones, around 60% of them seen just once. These data come from a study of a mutant IDH1 vaccine in newly diagnosed glioma. General study results and limits: Immune responses arising from the vaccine appeared in roughly 95% of patients.

The time point was: week 47, end of study. Every vaccine dose comprised 300 ug of mutant IDH1 20-mer peptide plus topical imiquimod. Every donor had a new WHO grade 3 or 4 astrocytoma that was IDH1-mutant, with loss of nuclear ATRX. The clonotype comes from a man aged 35-49 years with glioma. Some clones in this sample may be carry-over from other donors' samples. Material: peripheral blood mononuclear cells (PBMCs), obtained from a glioma patient whose treatment included an IDH1 peptide vaccine.

The CDR3 bases are TGTGCCAGCTCACCAAACGGGGGCTCTGGAAACACCATATATTTT. Translated: CASSPNGGSGNTIYF. The chain links TRBV18 to TRBJ1-3; D is perhaps TRBD1 (5 bases). CDR1 and CDR2 (germline): KGHSH, LQKENI. Trimming removed 2 bases at V and 0 bases at J, with 8 bases between. There are 15 residues in the CDR3.